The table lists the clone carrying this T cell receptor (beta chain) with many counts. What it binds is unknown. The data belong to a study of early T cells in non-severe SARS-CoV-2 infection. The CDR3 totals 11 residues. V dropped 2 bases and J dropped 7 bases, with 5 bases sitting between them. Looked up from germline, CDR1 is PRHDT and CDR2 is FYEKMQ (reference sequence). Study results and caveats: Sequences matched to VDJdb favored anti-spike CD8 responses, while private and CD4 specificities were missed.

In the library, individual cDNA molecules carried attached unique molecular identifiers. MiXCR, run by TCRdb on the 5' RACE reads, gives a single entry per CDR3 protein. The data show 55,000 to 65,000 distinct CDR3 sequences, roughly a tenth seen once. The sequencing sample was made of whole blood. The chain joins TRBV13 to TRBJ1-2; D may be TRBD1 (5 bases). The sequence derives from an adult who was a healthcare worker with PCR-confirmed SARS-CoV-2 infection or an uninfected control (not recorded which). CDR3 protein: CASSLQGGYTF. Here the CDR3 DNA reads TGTGCCAGCAGCTTACAGGGTGGCTACACCTTC.